The 5 T cell receptor beta chains below all came from one sample that was sequenced in a study of blood T cell repertoires in COVID-19. The repertoire was sequenced with immunoSEQ multiplex PCR; TCRdb's copy has only in-frame clones and lacks some. The table lists around 240,000 clones, about 84% of them singletons. The sequenced sample consisted of PBMCs or T cells enriched from blood (not recorded which). The receptor source for this set is a woman between 50 and 59 years old who had recovered from COVID-19.

The chain joins TRBV3-1 (or the pseudogene TRBV3-2) to TRBJ1-5; unclear D gene. The CDR3 totals 14 residues. Germline lookup yields CDR1 LGHDT and CDR2 YNNKEL (reference sequence). Trimming stripped 0 bases from V and 6 bases from J, with 9 bases between. CDR3: CASSQESRAQPQHF. CDR3 DNA sequence: TGTGCCAGCAGCCAAGAATCGCGGGCTCAGCCCCAGCATTTT.

This clone was seen once. The sample holds other DNA sequences that translate to the same CDR3. This chain joins TRBV7-9 and TRBJ2-7; a possible D gene is TRBD1 (6 bases). Germline CDR1 and CDR2: SEHNR and FQNEAQ (reference sequence). The germline V and J ends were trimmed by 1 base and 2 bases, with 9 bases remaining between them. CDR3 size: 14 residues. CDR3 sequence (DNA): TGTGCCAGCAGCTTAGTGGGGGCAACCTACGAGCAGTACTTC. It specifies CASSLVGATYEQYF.

This chain uses TRBV28 with TRBJ2-7; perhaps TRBD2 as D (6 bases). The germline V and J ends were trimmed by 4 bases and 0 bases, with 13 bases remaining between them. CDR3 size: 15 residues. Germline V gives CDR1 MDHEN, CDR2 SYDVKM. The CDR3, as DNA: TGTGCCAGCAGTTCACCGGGACTGAGCTCCTACGAGCAGTACTTC. This sequence encodes CASSSPGLSSYEQYF. Full variable domain (rest looked up from reference TRBV28 and TRBJ2-7): DVKVTQSSRYLVKRTGEKVFLECVQDMDHENMFWYRQDPGLGLRLIYFSYDVKMKEKGDIPEGYSVSREKKERFSLILESASTNQTSMYLCASSSPGLSSYEQYFGPGTRLTVT.

J is TRBJ1-1 and V is TRBV4-1, with a tentative D call TRBD1 (6 bases). Germline V CDR1 and CDR2: MGHRA, YSYEKL. The CDR3 consists of 13 residues. Trimming removed 1 base at V and 3 bases at J, with 6 bases between. CDR3: CASSQGGHTEAFF. The CDR3 DNA reads TGCGCCAGCAGCCAAGGGGGGCACACTGAAGCTTTCTTT.

The chain links TRBV19 to TRBJ1-2; D uncertain. This CDR3 is built from 13 residues. The V and J ends lost 3 bases and 5 bases respectively, with 10 bases between them. Germline V gene data show CDR1 as LNHDA and CDR2 as SQIVND (reference sequence). The CDR3 bases are TGTGCCAGTAGTATCCCGTCTAGATATGGCTACACCTTC. Protein product: CASSIPSRYGYTF. Full variable domain (outside the CDR3, taken from reference TRBV19 and TRBJ1-2): DGGITQSPKYLFRKEGQNVTLSCEQNLNHDAMYWYRQDPGQGLRLIYYSQIVNDFQKGDIAEGYSVSREKKESFPLTVTSAQKNPTAFYLCASSIPSRYGYTFGSGTRLTVV.